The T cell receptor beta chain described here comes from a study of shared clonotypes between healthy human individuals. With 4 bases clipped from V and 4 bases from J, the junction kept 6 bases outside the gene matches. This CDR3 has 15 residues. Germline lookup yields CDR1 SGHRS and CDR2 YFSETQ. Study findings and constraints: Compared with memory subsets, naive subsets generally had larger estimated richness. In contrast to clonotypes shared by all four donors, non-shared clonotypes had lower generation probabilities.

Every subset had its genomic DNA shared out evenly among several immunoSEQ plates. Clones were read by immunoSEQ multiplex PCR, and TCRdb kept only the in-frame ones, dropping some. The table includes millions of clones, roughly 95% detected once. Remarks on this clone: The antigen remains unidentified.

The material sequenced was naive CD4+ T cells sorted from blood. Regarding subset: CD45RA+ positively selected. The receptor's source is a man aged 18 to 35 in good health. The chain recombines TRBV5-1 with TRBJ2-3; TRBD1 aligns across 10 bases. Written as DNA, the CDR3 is TGCGCCAGCAGCGCGGGACAGGGGAAGTCAGATACGCAGTATTTT. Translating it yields CASSAGQGKSDTQYF.